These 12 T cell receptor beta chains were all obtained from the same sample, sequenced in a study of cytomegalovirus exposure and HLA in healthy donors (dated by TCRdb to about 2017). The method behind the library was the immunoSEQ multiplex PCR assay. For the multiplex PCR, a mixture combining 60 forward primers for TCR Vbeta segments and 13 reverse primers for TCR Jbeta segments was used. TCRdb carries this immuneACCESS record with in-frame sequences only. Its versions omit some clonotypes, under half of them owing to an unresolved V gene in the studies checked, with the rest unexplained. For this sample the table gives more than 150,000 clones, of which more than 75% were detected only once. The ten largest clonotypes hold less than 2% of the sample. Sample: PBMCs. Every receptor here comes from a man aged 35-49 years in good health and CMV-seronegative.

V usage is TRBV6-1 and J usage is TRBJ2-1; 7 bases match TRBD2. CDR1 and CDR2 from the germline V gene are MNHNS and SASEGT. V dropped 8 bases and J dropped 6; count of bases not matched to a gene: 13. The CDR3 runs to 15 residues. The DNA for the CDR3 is TGTGCCAGCGGGTTAGCGGGCCGGACGGCCAATGAGCAGTTCTTC. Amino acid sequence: CASGLAGRTANEQFF.

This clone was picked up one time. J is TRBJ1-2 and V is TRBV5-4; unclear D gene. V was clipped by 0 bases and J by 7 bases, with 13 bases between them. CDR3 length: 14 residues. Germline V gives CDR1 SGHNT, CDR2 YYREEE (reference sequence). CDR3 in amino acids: CASSLAYGSGGYTF. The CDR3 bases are TGTGCCAGCAGCTTGGCCTACGGGTCGGGTGGCTACACCTTC.

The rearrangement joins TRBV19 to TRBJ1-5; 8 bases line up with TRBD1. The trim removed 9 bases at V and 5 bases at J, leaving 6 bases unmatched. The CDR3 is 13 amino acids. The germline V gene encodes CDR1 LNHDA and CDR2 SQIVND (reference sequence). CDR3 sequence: CASSDRDDQPQHF. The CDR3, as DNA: TGTGCCAGCTCGGACAGGGATGATCAGCCCCAGCATTTT.

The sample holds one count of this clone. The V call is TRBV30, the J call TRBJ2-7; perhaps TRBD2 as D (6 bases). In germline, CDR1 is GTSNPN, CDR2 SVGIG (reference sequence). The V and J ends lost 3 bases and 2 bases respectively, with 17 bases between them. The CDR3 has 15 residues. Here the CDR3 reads CAWRPEGAVTYEQYF. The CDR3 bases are TGTGCCTGGAGGCCGGAGGGAGCCGTTACCTACGAGCAGTACTTC.

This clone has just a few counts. The CDR3 is CAWRSGAWTGELFF. The CDR3 DNA sequence: TGTGCCTGGAGATCAGGGGCCTGGACCGGGGAGCTGTTTTTT. This chain joins TRBV30 and TRBJ2-2; maybe TRBD1 (6 bases). Trimming stripped 3 bases from V and 5 bases from J, with 13 bases between. The CDR3 is 14 amino acids. CDR1 and CDR2 (germline): GTSNPN, SVGIG (reference sequence).

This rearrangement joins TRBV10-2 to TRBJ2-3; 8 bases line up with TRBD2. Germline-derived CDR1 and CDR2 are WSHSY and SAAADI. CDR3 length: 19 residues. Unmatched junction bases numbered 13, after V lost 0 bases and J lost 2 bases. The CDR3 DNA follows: TGCGCCAGCAGTGAGTCCTCTAAGGCTAGCGGGCCCTTCACAGATACGCAGTATTTT. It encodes CASSESSKASGPFTDTQYF.

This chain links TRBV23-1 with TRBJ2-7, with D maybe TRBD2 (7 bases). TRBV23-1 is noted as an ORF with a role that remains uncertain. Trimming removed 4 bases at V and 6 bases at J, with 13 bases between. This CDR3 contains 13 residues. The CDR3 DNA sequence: TGCGCCAGCAGTCTGGGGGGGCGCGGCGAGCAGTACTTC. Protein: CASSLGGRGEQYF.

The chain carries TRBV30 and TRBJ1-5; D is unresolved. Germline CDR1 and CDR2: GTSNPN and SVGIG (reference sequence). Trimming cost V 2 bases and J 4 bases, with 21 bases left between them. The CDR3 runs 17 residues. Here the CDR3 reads CAWSLATTGFGNQPQHF. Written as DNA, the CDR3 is TGTGCCTGGAGTTTGGCGACGACGGGTTTTGGGAATCAGCCCCAGCATTTT.

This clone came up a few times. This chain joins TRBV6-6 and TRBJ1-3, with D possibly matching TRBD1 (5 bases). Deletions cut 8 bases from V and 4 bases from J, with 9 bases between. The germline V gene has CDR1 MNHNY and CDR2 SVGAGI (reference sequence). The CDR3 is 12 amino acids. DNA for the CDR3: TGTGCCAGCGGGCAGGGCGGAAACACCATATATTTT. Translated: CASGQGGNTIYF.

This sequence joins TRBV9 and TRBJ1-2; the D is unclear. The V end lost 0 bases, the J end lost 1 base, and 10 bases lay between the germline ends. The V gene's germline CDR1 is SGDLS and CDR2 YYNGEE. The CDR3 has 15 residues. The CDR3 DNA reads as TGTGCCAGCAGCGTAGGTCAAGCGGTTAACTATGGCTACACCTTC. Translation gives CASSVGQAVNYGYTF.

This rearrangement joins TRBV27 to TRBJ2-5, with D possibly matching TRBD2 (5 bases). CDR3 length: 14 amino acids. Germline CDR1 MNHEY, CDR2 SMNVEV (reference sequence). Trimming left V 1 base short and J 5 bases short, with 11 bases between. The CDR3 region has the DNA TGTGCCAGCAGTTTATTATCCACGGGGGAGACCCAGTACTTC. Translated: CASSLLSTGETQYF.

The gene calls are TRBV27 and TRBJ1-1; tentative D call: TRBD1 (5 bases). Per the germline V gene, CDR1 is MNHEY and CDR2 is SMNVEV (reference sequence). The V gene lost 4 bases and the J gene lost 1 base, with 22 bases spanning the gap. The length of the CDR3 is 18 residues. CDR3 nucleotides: TGTGCCAGCAGTTCTCAACTACCACCCAGGGCAGGGAACACTGAAGCTTTCTTT. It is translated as CASSSQLPPRAGNTEAFF.